The 20 T cell receptor beta chains presented below share a single source sample, sequenced in a study of graft-versus-host responses after intestinal transplantation. From the graft tissue, intraepithelial and lamina propria lymphocytes were released through processing. Produced via immunoSEQ multiplex PCR; TCRdb's table is partial and in-frame only. The sample has about 8,900 clones; approximately 74% are singletons. The sample consisted of ileum tissue, taken around 460 days after transplant. The source of these receptors is a human patient who received an intestinal transplant, so some T cells may come from the graft donor.

The rearrangement uses TRBV4-2 and TRBJ2-7, with a possible D match to TRBD2 (6 bases). The CDR3 is 13 amino acids. Per the germline V gene, CDR1 is LGHNA and CDR2 is YNFKEQ. Trimming stripped 6 bases from V and 7 bases from J, with 16 bases between. The CDR3 loop reads CASRPYYRGEQYF. CDR3 coding DNA: TGTGCCAGCAGGCCTTATTATCGGGGGGAGCAGTACTTC.

The rearrangement joins TRBV28 to TRBJ2-7, with TRBD1 as a possible D gene (6 bases). The CDR3 consists of 14 residues. The V gene's germline CDR1 is MDHEN and CDR2 SYDVKM. With 6 bases removed from V and 4 bases from J, the gap between germline ends came to 16 bases. The CDR3 spells CASSPRQVGYEQYV. CDR3 nucleotide sequence: TGTGCCAGCAGCCCGAGACAGGTTGGATACGAGCAGTACGTC.

The CDR3 spells CASSNQELNTEAFF. DNA of the CDR3: TGTGCCAGCAGCAACCAGGAATTGAACACTGAAGCTTTCTTT. The chain is built from TRBV7-9 and TRBJ1-1; no definite D call. V was shortened by 5 bases and J by 0 bases, with 10 bases between the two germline ends. This CDR3 spans 14 amino acids. Germline CDR1 reads SEHNR; CDR2 reads FQNEAQ (reference sequence).

The chain links TRBV7-9 to TRBJ2-3; tentatively, D is TRBD1 (6 bases). V was trimmed by 1 base and J by 5 bases, leaving 13 bases between them. The CDR3 loop spans 15 amino acids. Per germline, CDR1 SEHNR and CDR2 FQNEAQ (reference sequence). CDR3 DNA: TGTGCCAGCAGCTTAGTTAACAGGGCTAAAGATACGCAGTATTTT. Protein sequence: CASSLVNRAKDTQYF.

The rearrangement uses TRBV5-4 and TRBJ2-7, with D unresolved. This CDR3 comprises 13 residues. Germline loops: CDR1 SGHNT, CDR2 YYREEE (reference sequence). The V end was cut by 2 bases, the J end by 4 bases, with 10 bases between. The CDR3 sequence is CASSFDRVYEQYV. Here the CDR3 DNA reads TGTGCCAGCAGCTTTGACCGAGTTTACGAGCAGTACGTC.

For the CDR3, the DNA is TGTGCCAGCAGTTACGATGGTCTTAACTATGGCTACACCTTC. Encoded protein: CASSYDGLNYGYTF. The chain combines TRBV6-6 with TRBJ1-2; unclear D gene. The CDR3 runs to 14 residues. Germline assignment: CDR1 MNHNY and CDR2 SVGAGI (reference sequence). The germline V and J ends were trimmed by 2 bases and 1 base, with 8 bases remaining between them.

The chain has TRBV27 and TRBJ1-1, with unresolved D. With 8 bases removed from V and 3 bases from J, the gap between germline ends came to 16 bases. The CDR3 has 14 residues. Per germline, CDR1 MNHEY and CDR2 SMNVEV (reference sequence). The DNA of the CDR3 is TGTGCCAGCCTAAGATCCTGGGTGGACACTGAAGCTTTCTTT. Translation gives CASLRSWVDTEAFF.

The chain is built from TRBV7-9 and TRBJ2-2; D unclear. Germline V lookup: CDR1 SEHNR, CDR2 FQNEAQ (reference sequence). Trimming took off 5 bases at V and 6 bases at J, with 10 bases between the two ends. This CDR3 comprises 13 residues. The DNA for the CDR3 is TGTGCCAGCAGCGCTCCAGCCCCCGGGGAGCTGTTTTTT. Translating it yields CASSAPAPGELFF.

This clone has only a few counts. The V gene is TRBV6-1, the J gene TRBJ1-1; D uncertain. This CDR3 contains 11 residues. Germline V gives CDR1 MNHNS, CDR2 SASEGT. V shed 9 bases and J shed 4 bases, with 9 bases lying between them. The CDR3 bases are TGTGCCAGTCCCGGGAGCACTGAAGCTTTCTTT. Protein: CASPGSTEAFF.

This clone was seen more than once but under ten times. The rearrangement joins TRBV20-1 to TRBJ1-2; possible D gene TRBD1, 5 bases. Per germline, CDR1 DFQATT and CDR2 SNEGSKA (reference sequence). Between the trimmed V and J ends, which lost 5 bases and 4 bases, there was a span of 8 bases. This CDR3 comprises 11 residues. CDR3 coding DNA: TGCAGTGCTGAACAGGTCTATGGCTACACCTTC. It codes for CSAEQVYGYTF.

The chain links TRBV4-3 to TRBJ2-3, with 7 bases fitting TRBD2. The CDR3 sequence is 19 residues long. Germline assignment: CDR1 LGHNA and CDR2 YSLEER. The V gene end was trimmed by 1 base and the J gene end by 2 bases; junction bases not matched to a gene: 15. CDR3 sequence: CASSQVAGTTELFTDTQYF. Written as DNA, the CDR3 is TGCGCCAGCAGCCAAGTGGCCGGGACTACCGAATTATTCACAGATACGCAGTATTTT.

The V call is TRBV5-4, the J call TRBJ2-2; 9 nucleotides line up with TRBD1. The CDR3 spans 17 residues. The ends lost 0 bases at V and 4 bases at J; junction bases unmatched: 7. Germline lookup yields CDR1 SGHNT and CDR2 YYREEE (reference sequence). The CDR3 region is CASSLAGTGFSTGELFF. The CDR3, as DNA: TGTGCCAGCAGCTTGGCCGGGACAGGGTTTAGCACCGGGGAGCTGTTTTTT. Looking up the rest from reference TRBV5-4 and TRBJ2-2 gives the full variable domain: ETGVTQSPTHLIKTRGQQVTLRCSSQSGHNTVSWYQQALGQGPQFIFQYYREEENGRGNFPPRFSGLQFPNYSSELNVNALELDDSALYLCASSLAGTGFSTGELFFGEGSRLTVL.

The CDR3 spells CASRGANTDTQYF. The CDR3 region has the DNA TGTGCCAGCAGGGGGGCTAACACAGATACGCAGTATTTT. The J gene is TRBJ2-3, the V gene TRBV11-1, with D perhaps matching TRBD1 (6 bases). The CDR3 length is 13 residues. CDR1 and CDR2 (germline): SGHAT, FQDESV (reference sequence). Between the trimmed V and J ends, which lost 6 bases and 2 bases, there was a span of 9 bases. Full variable domain (remainder filled in from reference TRBV11-1 and TRBJ2-3): EAEVAQSPRYKITEKSQAVAFWCDPISGHATLYWYRQILGQGPELLVQFQDESVVDDSQLPKDRFSAERLKGVDSTLKIQPAELGDSAMYLCASRGANTDTQYFGPGTRLTVL.

This chain links TRBV5-4 with TRBJ2-1, with 8 nucleotides matching TRBD1. Germline CDR1 SGHNT, CDR2 YYREEE (reference sequence). The V segment lost 4 bases and the J segment 1 base; nucleotides outside the gene matches: 4. This CDR3 has 15 amino acids. The CDR3 loop is CASSPGQGSYNEQFF. The CDR3 nucleotides are TGTGCCAGCAGCCCCGGACAGGGTTCCTACAATGAGCAGTTCTTC.

V and J are TRBV2 and TRBJ2-7; D is ambiguous. Germline loops: CDR1 SNHLY, CDR2 FYNNEI. The V end lost 2 bases, the J end lost 6 bases, and 11 bases lay between the germline ends. The CDR3 contains 13 residues. CDR3 amino acids: CASSESTDTEQYF. CDR3 in DNA: TGTGCCAGCAGTGAATCTACGGATACCGAGCAGTACTTC.

V is TRBV11-2 and J is TRBJ2-5; D tentatively fits TRBD1 or TRBD2 (6 bases each). CDR1 SGHAT and CDR2 FQNNGV come from the germline V gene. V was clipped by 5 bases and J by 1 base, with 11 bases between them. The CDR3 is made up of 14 amino acids. The CDR3, as DNA: TGTGCCAGCAGCAACGGGGGCCCCCAAGAGACCCAGTACTTC. Translation: CASSNGGPQETQYF.

V usage is TRBV19 and J usage is TRBJ2-7, with unresolved D. The CDR3 spans 14 residues. Trimming cost V 6 bases and J 2 bases, with 14 bases left between them. CDR1 is LNHDA and CDR2 is SQIVND in the germline V gene (reference sequence). The CDR3 DNA sequence: TGTGCCAGTAGCCCTGACACCTTAACCTACGAGCAGTACTTC. It encodes CASSPDTLTYEQYF.

This chain links TRBV5-6 with TRBJ1-2, with D unresolved. Germline V gene sequence: CDR1 SGHDT, CDR2 YYEEEE. The CDR3 loop spans 10 amino acids. Trimming removed 6 bases at V and 5 bases at J, with 5 bases between. CDR3 DNA sequence: TGTGCCAGCAATGAGTATGGCTACACCTTC. This codes for CASNEYGYTF.

The chain carries TRBV6-5 and TRBJ1-1; D unclear. This CDR3 region has 13 residues. Trimming took 4 bases from V and 11 from J, leaving 17 bases between them. Germline V gene sequence: CDR1 MNHEY, CDR2 SVGAGI. DNA of the CDR3: TGTGCCAGCAGTTCCGACCGTGCTTATGAGGCTTTCTTT. It is translated as CASSSDRAYEAFF.

The V call is TRBV7-9, the J call TRBJ2-3; TRBD2 aligns across 9 bases. The germline gives CDR1 SEHNR, CDR2 FQNEAQ (reference sequence). The CDR3 length is 19 residues. The V gene end was trimmed by 3 bases and the J gene end by 0 bases; junction bases not matched to a gene: 13. CDR3 protein: CASSFLMGLAQESTDTQYF. CDR3 nucleotide sequence: TGTGCCAGCAGCTTCCTTATGGGACTAGCACAAGAAAGCACAGATACGCAGTATTTT.